The T cell receptor (beta chain) described here comes from a study of cytomegalovirus exposure and HLA in healthy donors. Both 60 Vbeta primers and 13 Jbeta primers went into the PCR. TCRdb's copy holds only in-frame clones and misses some; the assay was immunoSEQ multiplex PCR. The sample comprises 40,000 or so clones, 60% to 75% of which are singletons, and around 3.9% rests with the top ten. CDR3 length equals 15 residues. Germline V gene sequence: CDR1 MNHNY, CDR2 SVGAGI (reference sequence). Between the trimmed V and J ends, which lost 5 bases and 7 bases, there was a span of 17 bases. The sequencing input was PBMCs. The rearrangement joins TRBV6-6 to TRBJ1-4; maybe TRBD1 (6 bases). The clonotype was recovered from a man in his forties or fifties in good health and CMV-seronegative. CDR3 nucleotides: TGTGCCAGCAGTCCCAGGATGGGGGCGCGTGAAAAACTGTTTTTT. Translating gives CASSPRMGAREKLFF.